Described below is a single T cell receptor (beta chain) sequence and its context. Germline values: CDR1 MNHEY, CDR2 SVGAGI. The V and J ends lost 6 bases and 5 bases, in that order; junction bases with no gene match: 9. The CDR3 runs to 15 residues. This entry comes from a study of blood T cell repertoires in COVID-19. Study as a whole: The samples span acute and convalescent COVID-19 from the United States, Italy and Spain. T cells, B-cell-depleted T cells, or PBMCs provided the cDNA or gDNA that served as material.

Per the study methods: Estimation of nucleated cell counts was performed using reference gene primer amplification. Measured with immunoSEQ multiplex PCR; TCRdb has only the in-frame clones, and not every one. That table supplies the V and J calls and clone size; D and trimming were determined from the DNA. The profile shows roughly 100,000 clones, roughly 90% of them singletons. The genes are TRBV6-5 and TRBJ2-2, with 7 bases matching TRBD1. Material: peripheral blood. The receptor was isolated from a woman in her forties or fifties with COVID-19, enrolled during active disease. As DNA, the CDR3 is TGTGCCAGCAGAGAGACAGGGTTGAGGACCGGGGAGCTGTTTTTT. Its translation is CASRETGLRTGELFF.